This is a list of T cell receptor beta chains from one sample in a study of T cell changes during pregnancy in multiple sclerosis. Using immunoSEQ multiplex PCR, the repertoire was profiled, and TCRdb retains in-frame clones only, with some absent. The sample shows around 37,000 clones, about nine tenths of them seen only once. Source: CD8+ T cells from peripheral blood mononuclear cells, taken in the second trimester of pregnancy. The receptor source for this set is a female donor with multiple sclerosis, enrolled in a pregnancy study. CDR3s include the opening cysteine and the closing phenylalanine or tryptophan. Fields, in order: D gene, clone size, V gene, J gene, CDR3 DNA, CDR3 protein. A D gene is named only where the DNA matches it firmly. The size of a clone is reported for some rows only, either as once, few or many, or as a class for expanded clones.

d_gene: -
abundance: -
v_gene: TRBV5-8
j_gene: TRBJ2-3
CDR3nt: TGTGCCAGCAGCTCGCGACAGTCCACGGATACGCAGTATTTT
CDR3aa: CASSSRQSTDTQYF

d_gene: TRBD1
abundance: -
v_gene: TRBV5-5
j_gene: TRBJ1-4
CDR3nt: TGTGCCAGCAGCACCGGGACAGCAACTAATGAAAAACTGTTTTTT
CDR3aa: CASSTGTATNEKLFF

d_gene: -
abundance: -
v_gene: TRBV12-5
j_gene: TRBJ1-4
CDR3nt: TGTGCTAGTGGTTTCAATCCCACAGGAGCTAATGAAAAACTGTTTTTT
CDR3aa: CASGFNPTGANEKLFF

d_gene: TRBD1
abundance: -
v_gene: TRBV2
j_gene: TRBJ2-1
CDR3nt: TGTGCCAGCAGTACCGGGACAGGGTCCTACAATGAGCAGTTCTTC
CDR3aa: CASSTGTGSYNEQFF

d_gene: -
abundance: -
v_gene: TRBV5-1
j_gene: TRBJ2-7
CDR3nt: TGCGCCAGCAGCTTGGGATTGGGGCCCAACTACGAGCAGTACTTC
CDR3aa: CASSLGLGPNYEQYF

d_gene: -
abundance: -
v_gene: TRBV6-6
j_gene: TRBJ2-1
CDR3nt: TGTGCCAGCAGTTACCCCACGGGTTGTGAGCAGTTCTTC
CDR3aa: CASSYPTGCEQFF

d_gene: -
abundance: few
v_gene: TRBV10-1
j_gene: TRBJ2-7
CDR3nt: TGCGCCAGCAGTGATCGGGACATACACTACGAGCAGTACTTC
CDR3aa: CASSDRDIHYEQYF

d_gene: -
abundance: -
v_gene: TRBV7-2
j_gene: TRBJ1-6
CDR3nt: TGTGCCAGCAGCTGGGCAGATAAAAGCTCCTATAATTCACCCCTCCACTTT
CDR3aa: CASSWADKSSYNSPLHF

d_gene: -
abundance: -
v_gene: TRBV5-1
j_gene: TRBJ2-2
CDR3nt: TGCGCCAGCAGCTTTGAATTCAGGTCTCAATCCGGGGAGCTGTTTTTT
CDR3aa: CASSFEFRSQSGELFF

d_gene: -
abundance: once
v_gene: TRBV14
j_gene: TRBJ2-3
CDR3nt: TGTGCCAGCAGCCAGTATAGCACAGATACGCAGTATTTT
CDR3aa: CASSQYSTDTQYF

d_gene: -
abundance: -
v_gene: TRBV11-3
j_gene: TRBJ2-1
CDR3nt: TGTGCCAGCAGCTTAGGAGCGCGTAGCGGCTACAATGAGCAGTTCTTC
CDR3aa: CASSLGARSGYNEQFF

d_gene: -
abundance: -
v_gene: TRBV19
j_gene: TRBJ2-1
CDR3nt: TGTGCCAGTAGTCCTCCCTGGAGGGAGCAGTTCTTC
CDR3aa: CASSPPWREQFF

d_gene: -
abundance: -
v_gene: TRBV5-1
j_gene: TRBJ2-2
CDR3nt: TGCGCCAGCAGCTATTCGGGACTCACAAACACCGGGGAGCTGTTTTTT
CDR3aa: CASSYSGLTNTGELFF

d_gene: -
abundance: -
v_gene: TRBV6-6
j_gene: TRBJ1-4
CDR3nt: TGTGCCAGCAGTTACTCCCAGGAAACTAATGAAAAACTGTTTTTT
CDR3aa: CASSYSQETNEKLFF

d_gene: TRBD1
abundance: -
v_gene: TRBV29-1
j_gene: TRBJ1-1
CDR3nt: TGCAGCGTTGAAGAAGGGGACAGGGGGGTAGCTTTCTTT
CDR3aa: CSVEEGDRGVAFF

d_gene: -
abundance: -
v_gene: TRBV18
j_gene: TRBJ1-1
CDR3nt: TGTGCCAGCTCACCACGCAAACACCTGAACACTGAAGCTTTCTTT
CDR3aa: CASSPRKHLNTEAFF

d_gene: TRBD2
abundance: -
v_gene: TRBV9
j_gene: TRBJ2-1
CDR3nt: TGTGCCAGCAGCGTAGCTATAAGCGGGAGACTGGGCGAGCAGTTCTTC
CDR3aa: CASSVAISGRLGEQFF

d_gene: -
abundance: -
v_gene: TRBV28
j_gene: TRBJ1-2
CDR3nt: TGTGCCAGCAGTTTTGAGGGAGGGCCAGGGGTTAACTATGGCTACACCTTC
CDR3aa: CASSFEGGPGVNYGYTF

d_gene: -
abundance: -
v_gene: TRBV11-2
j_gene: TRBJ1-2
CDR3nt: TGTGCCAGCAGCTTAGATCCGGGGGGGGGACACTATGGCTACACCTTC
CDR3aa: CASSLDPGGGHYGYTF

d_gene: TRBD1
abundance: -
v_gene: TRBV30
j_gene: TRBJ1-1
CDR3nt: TGTGCCTGGAGGATAAAGGACAGGAGAAACACTGAAGCTTTCTTT
CDR3aa: CAWRIKDRRNTEAFF

d_gene: -
abundance: -
v_gene: TRBV19
j_gene: TRBJ1-1
CDR3nt: TGTGCCACCCGGGGGGGCTACACTGAAGCTTTCTTT
CDR3aa: CATRGGYTEAFF

d_gene: -
abundance: -
v_gene: TRBV6-1
j_gene: TRBJ1-5
CDR3nt: TGTGCCAGCAGTGAAGAGGCGGCCACCAATCAGCCCCAGCATTTT
CDR3aa: CASSEEAATNQPQHF

d_gene: -
abundance: -
v_gene: TRBV5-4
j_gene: TRBJ1-1
CDR3nt: TGTGCCAGCAGCCTTACAGGGTCGACTGAAGCTTTCTTT
CDR3aa: CASSLTGSTEAFF

d_gene: TRBD1
abundance: -
v_gene: TRBV5-6
j_gene: TRBJ1-1
CDR3nt: TGTGCCAGCAGGGCAACCGGGACAGGGAACACTGAAGCTTTCTTT
CDR3aa: CASRATGTGNTEAFF

d_gene: TRBD1
abundance: -
v_gene: TRBV30
j_gene: TRBJ1-2
CDR3nt: TGTGCCTGGGATTACAGGGGCCACAACTATGGCTACACCTTC
CDR3aa: CAWDYRGHNYGYTF

d_gene: -
abundance: -
v_gene: TRBV6-5
j_gene: TRBJ2-7
CDR3nt: TGTGCCAGCAGTTTTTGGGGAGACGAGCAGTACTTC
CDR3aa: CASSFWGDEQYF

d_gene: -
abundance: -
v_gene: TRBV27
j_gene: TRBJ1-2
CDR3nt: TGTGCCAGCAGTTCTACAGGGTTTGGCTACACCTTC
CDR3aa: CASSSTGFGYTF

d_gene: -
abundance: -
v_gene: TRBV6-5
j_gene: TRBJ1-2
CDR3nt: TGTGCCAGCAGTTACTCCGCTCAGATTCCCTATGGCTACACCTTC
CDR3aa: CASSYSAQIPYGYTF

d_gene: TRBD1
abundance: -
v_gene: TRBV27
j_gene: TRBJ2-7
CDR3nt: TGTGCCAGCAGTATCCGGGACAGGGGTACCGAGCAGTACTTC
CDR3aa: CASSIRDRGTEQYF

d_gene: TRBD1
abundance: -
v_gene: TRBV6-1
j_gene: TRBJ1-1
CDR3nt: TGTGCCAGCACTCCCGACAGGGGGGAAGCTTTCTTT
CDR3aa: CASTPDRGEAFF

d_gene: TRBD1
abundance: few
v_gene: TRBV7-3
j_gene: TRBJ2-7
CDR3nt: TGTGCCAGCAGCTTTTATGCAGGGGGCTTGTACGAGCAGTACTTC
CDR3aa: CASSFYAGGLYEQYF

d_gene: TRBD2
abundance: -
v_gene: TRBV7-2
j_gene: TRBJ2-3
CDR3nt: TGTGCCAGCAGCATCGGACTAGCAACAGATACGCAGTATTTT
CDR3aa: CASSIGLATDTQYF

d_gene: -
abundance: -
v_gene: TRBV14
j_gene: TRBJ1-1
CDR3nt: TGTGCCAGCAGCCGAGGCGGCCTCCCGACAGGTCTGGCGATAGGAACTTTCTTT
CDR3aa: CASSRGGLPTGLAIGTFF

d_gene: TRBD1
abundance: once
v_gene: TRBV13
j_gene: TRBJ2-7
CDR3nt: TGTGCCAGCAGCTCCCGGGACAGTACCTACGAGCAGTACTTC
CDR3aa: CASSSRDSTYEQYF

d_gene: TRBD1
abundance: -
v_gene: TRBV5-8
j_gene: TRBJ2-7
CDR3nt: TGTGCCAGCAGCGGCGTTGTGAGGACAGGGACCTACGAGCAGTACTTC
CDR3aa: CASSGVVRTGTYEQYF

d_gene: TRBD2
abundance: -
v_gene: TRBV19
j_gene: TRBJ2-5
CDR3nt: TGTGCCAGTAGTCTGGGGGGGTGGAGCCGAGAGACCCAGTACTTC
CDR3aa: CASSLGGWSRETQYF

d_gene: -
abundance: -
v_gene: TRBV6-1
j_gene: TRBJ1-1
CDR3nt: TGTGCCAGCAGTGTACCAGGACAGCTTACTGAAGCTTTCTTT
CDR3aa: CASSVPGQLTEAFF

d_gene: TRBD2
abundance: -
v_gene: TRBV6-1
j_gene: TRBJ2-1
CDR3nt: TGTGCCAGCACCCCGGGAGGGGTTGAGCAGTTCTTC
CDR3aa: CASTPGGVEQFF

d_gene: -
abundance: once
v_gene: TRBV19
j_gene: TRBJ1-1
CDR3nt: TGTGCCAGTAGTCTTCAGGGAGGAGACACTGAAGCTTTCTTT
CDR3aa: CASSLQGGDTEAFF

d_gene: -
abundance: -
v_gene: TRBV30
j_gene: TRBJ1-2
CDR3nt: TGTGCCTGGGCCGGGGATGGCTACACCTTC
CDR3aa: CAWAGDGYTF

d_gene: -
abundance: -
v_gene: TRBV5-6
j_gene: TRBJ1-1
CDR3nt: TGTGCCAGCAGCGAGACAGGATCCATGAACACTGAAGCTTTCTTT
CDR3aa: CASSETGSMNTEAFF

d_gene: -
abundance: -
v_gene: TRBV18
j_gene: TRBJ2-2
CDR3nt: TGTGCCAGCTCACCTCAGGGTATCGACGGCACCGGGGAGCTGTTTTTT
CDR3aa: CASSPQGIDGTGELFF

d_gene: TRBD1
abundance: -
v_gene: TRBV4-3
j_gene: TRBJ2-5
CDR3nt: TGCGCCAGCAGCCCAGACAGGGGAGAGACCCAGTACTTC
CDR3aa: CASSPDRGETQYF

d_gene: -
abundance: -
v_gene: TRBV9
j_gene: TRBJ2-1
CDR3nt: TGTGCCAGCAGCGTAGGGGGAGGAGGGGATGAGCAGTTCTTC
CDR3aa: CASSVGGGGDEQFF

d_gene: TRBD1
abundance: -
v_gene: TRBV15
j_gene: TRBJ1-2
CDR3nt: TGTGCCACCAGCGTAAGTCCGGGACAGATCAATGGCTACACCTTC
CDR3aa: CATSVSPGQINGYTF

d_gene: -
abundance: -
v_gene: TRBV7-6
j_gene: TRBJ2-1
CDR3nt: TGTGCCAGCAGCTTAGTGGGGCGACCGCTGTTCTTC
CDR3aa: CASSLVGRPLFF

d_gene: -
abundance: -
v_gene: TRBV7-9
j_gene: TRBJ2-7
CDR3nt: TGTGCCAGCCGTCTAGCTCACTACGAGCAGTACTTC
CDR3aa: CASRLAHYEQYF

d_gene: -
abundance: -
v_gene: TRBV4-1
j_gene: TRBJ2-7
CDR3nt: TGCGCCAGCAGCGTGGGCCTTAACTACGAGCAGTACTTC
CDR3aa: CASSVGLNYEQYF

d_gene: -
abundance: -
v_gene: TRBV9
j_gene: TRBJ1-1
CDR3nt: TGTGCCAGCAGCCCCCGGGACTCGATAATGGAAGCTTTCTTT
CDR3aa: CASSPRDSIMEAFF

d_gene: -
abundance: -
v_gene: TRBV6-5
j_gene: TRBJ2-2
CDR3nt: TGTGCCAGCAGCCTTTTCACCGGGGAGCTGTTTTTT
CDR3aa: CASSLFTGELFF